This is a list of T cell receptor beta chains from one sample in a study of identical twins. TCRdb recomputed calls from the 5' RACE reads with MiXCR, one row per CDR3 protein. Found here are about 460,000 distinct CDR3 sequences, 14% of them singletons; the top ten hold about 0.52%. These same records also appear under a second study, on yellow fever vaccine responses in identical twins.

The sequenced sample consisted of CD4+ T cells sorted from blood. The receptors stem from a woman between 18 and 30 years old in good health. CDR3s leave out the opening cysteine and the closing phenylalanine or tryptophan. The D gene is left open where the match is weak.

13,NA,TRBV20-1,TRBJ2-5,SATTGFNRVVTQY
14,NA,TRBV7-2,TRBJ2-3,ASSLGGDFFTDTQY
13,TRBD2,TRBV7-3,TRBJ2-3,ASSRGGLSTDTQY
11,NA,TRBV6-4,TRBJ1-6,ASSDQGSSPLH
17,NA,TRBV4-2,TRBJ2-3,ASSVLVGGLSSKADTQY
13,TRBD1,TRBV28,TRBJ2-2,ASSSGGLHTGELF
13,TRBD1,TRBV20-1,TRBJ2-5,SARGPRDRQETQY
12,NA,TRBV5-8,TRBJ1-4,ASSLKAGTEKLF
11,NA,TRBV15,TRBJ1-4,ATSPGTHEKLF
13,NA,TRBV15,TRBJ2-1,ATSRDPSYGDEQF
9,NA,TRBV12-3/TRBV12-4,TRBJ2-3,ASRTADTQY
14,TRBD1,TRBV11-2,TRBJ2-1,ASSLGSGGPYNEQF
11,NA,TRBV7-2,TRBJ2-7,ASSPPGQKLQY
14,NA,TRBV7-2,TRBJ2-7,ASSSRGGDRTGEQY
13,TRBD2,TRBV6-2/TRBV6-3,TRBJ2-3,ASSYAGGIGDTQY
12,NA,TRBV29-1,TRBJ2-5,SVETRTEKETQY
13,NA,TRBV7-2,TRBJ2-5,ASSFDSGTGETQY
11,NA,TRBV5-4,TRBJ2-3,ASRTALGDTQY
12,NA,TRBV25-1,TRBJ2-7,ASRGAGTSYEQY
11,NA,TRBV28,TRBJ2-3,ASSPPSRDTQY
13,TRBD1,TRBV14,TRBJ2-2,ASSLLRTGTGELF
13,NA,TRBV5-1,TRBJ1-1,ASSLSPGSNTEAF
15,TRBD2,TRBV3-1,TRBJ2-5,ASSHRAGGAIGETQY
11,TRBD1,TRBV20-1,TRBJ2-7,SAATGGIYEQY
11,NA,TRBV12-3/TRBV12-4,TRBJ1-6,ASSFGEGSPLH
15,NA,TRBV27,TRBJ2-1,ASSLFSGLRSYNEQF
12,TRBD2,TRBV10-3,TRBJ2-3,AIRTGLAGVTQY
12,NA,TRBV28,TRBJ1-1,ASANGDMNTEAF
13,TRBD2,TRBV28,TRBJ2-5,ASSLGGGALKTQY
11,TRBD2,TRBV12-3/TRBV12-4,TRBJ2-7,ASSSSGDYEQY
14,TRBD2,TRBV24-1,TRBJ2-1,ATSDHLAGGLSEQF
12,NA,TRBV10-3,TRBJ2-7,AISASDNSYEQY
13,NA,TRBV7-9,TRBJ2-3,AASLGFRGTDTQY
18,TRBD2,TRBV11-2,TRBJ2-3,ASSLKIRGLAGVFSDTQY
14,TRBD1,TRBV24-1,TRBJ2-1,ATSDPDRGSYNEQF
13,NA,TRBV28,TRBJ2-7,ASSNTRDGSYEQY
22,TRBD2,TRBV27,TRBJ2-6,ASSLSWFGDWRGKRDPGANVLT
10,NA,TRBV12-3/TRBV12-4,TRBJ2-2,ASSENTGELF
12,NA,TRBV27,TRBJ2-3,ASSLNWGTDTQY